This record looks at one T cell receptor (beta chain) sequence and its context. Its antigen is not known. The CDR3 consists of 15 residues. Trimming left V 2 bases short and J 4 bases short, with 12 bases between. The data were produced by immunoSEQ multiplex PCR, yet TCRdb's version contains in-frame clones alone and is incomplete. This sample has about 1,600 clones, with roughly 69% found just once. This record belongs to a study of PD-1 blockade in classical Hodgkin lymphoma. Study-wide results and limits: Exclusion applied to patients who initiated nivolumab less than 1 year following ASCT.

With no exception, relapse followed autologous stem cell transplantation in all patients, and brentuximab vedotin exposure varied. Isolated CD8+ T cells were derived from thawed PBMCs through magnetic negative selection. The chain is built from TRBV5-7 and TRBJ2-2, with TRBD2 as a possible D gene (6 bases). TRBV5-7 is sorted into the ORF group, with uncertain function. The receptor comes from a human donor with classical Hodgkin lymphoma. The source was CD8+ T cells from blood, collected at baseline. CDR3 in DNA: TGTGCCAGCAGCTTAGGAGGGGTCCGCACCGGGGAGCTGTTTTTT. Translated, it gives CASSLGGVRTGELFF.